The entry below describes one T cell receptor (beta chain). No antigen is known for it. Every donor contributed roughly 11 milliliters of peripheral blood by blood draw. Each sample had at least 7 million PBMCs isolated. Alongside a J-beta primer mix, a sample-barcoded 5' primer served in a second PCR lasting about 7 to 12 cycles. Every cDNA molecule carried a tag from a template-switch adaptor bearing 12 random nucleotides. A single record per CDR3 protein comes from TCRdb applying MiXCR to the 5' RACE reads. The sample records 650,000 to 1,000,000 distinct CDR3 sequences, about 34% being singletons. This sample is part of a study of blood T cells in healthy people across ages. Study conclusions and caveats: When set beside aged donors, long-lived donors presented more naive CD4+ cells and higher diversity.

Trimming shortened V by 9 bases and J by 2 bases, and 26 bases separated the two germline ends. This CDR3 region has 18 residues. The V gene's germline CDR1 is MNHEY and CDR2 SMNVEV (reference sequence). This clonotype originated in a man between 18 and 29 years old in good health. The source material was blood. The rearrangement uses TRBV27 and TRBJ1-5; no clear D gene. Here the CDR3 reads CASSRNPNFQGGNQPQHF. The CDR3 DNA reads TGTGCCAGTTCCCGGAACCCGAACTTCCAAGGCGGCAATCAGCCCCAGCATTTT.